Listed below are T cell receptor beta chains from one sample, sequenced in a study of control samples from healthy donors and cancer patients. TCRdb keeps only in-frame clones here, not all; method: immunoSEQ multiplex PCR. The sample carries about 130,000 clones, around 92% recorded once. Sequences were obtained from PBMCs. Source of these receptors: a man aged 50 to 60 with head and neck cancer. The CDR3 runs from the conserved cysteine through the conserved F or W. A D gene is named only where the DNA matches it firmly. Not every row has a clone size; where given, it reads once, few, many or a size class.

abundance: .
v_gene: TRBV19
j_gene: TRBJ2-2
d_gene: .
CDR3aa: CASSIRLDTGELFF
CDR3nt: TGTGCCAGTAGTATCAGATTGGACACCGGGGAGCTGTTTTTT

abundance: .
v_gene: TRBV27
j_gene: TRBJ2-2
d_gene: .
CDR3aa: CASRTTGRMTGELFF
CDR3nt: TGTGCCAGCAGAACGACAGGGAGGATGACCGGGGAGCTGTTTTTT

abundance: .
v_gene: TRBV7-2
j_gene: TRBJ2-5
d_gene: .
CDR3aa: CASSLRVPQETQYF
CDR3nt: TGTGCCAGCAGCTTACGGGTCCCTCAAGAGACCCAGTACTTC

abundance: .
v_gene: TRBV9
j_gene: TRBJ2-3
d_gene: .
CDR3aa: CASSTHTDTQYF
CDR3nt: TGTGCCAGCAGCACCCACACAGATACGCAGTATTTT

abundance: .
v_gene: TRBV7-9
j_gene: TRBJ1-3
d_gene: .
CDR3aa: CASSWGISSGNTIYF
CDR3nt: TGTGCCAGCAGCTGGGGAATAAGCTCTGGAAACACCATATATTTT

abundance: .
v_gene: TRBV19
j_gene: TRBJ1-2
d_gene: .
CDR3aa: CASSIQGASSISYGYTF
CDR3nt: TGTGCCAGTAGTATTCAGGGAGCCTCCTCGATCTCCTATGGCTACACCTTC

abundance: .
v_gene: TRBV4-1
j_gene: TRBJ1-1
d_gene: .
CDR3aa: CASSQLFFPNTEAFF
CDR3nt: TGCGCCAGCAGCCAACTTTTTTTTCCTAACACTGAAGCTTTCTTT

abundance: .
v_gene: TRBV6-1
j_gene: TRBJ2-1
d_gene: TRBD2
CDR3aa: CASSEPGLAGGKQFF
CDR3nt: TGTGCCAGCAGTGAACCCGGCCTAGCGGGGGGGAAGCAGTTCTTC

abundance: .
v_gene: TRBV3-1/TRBV3-2
j_gene: TRBJ1-3
d_gene: .
CDR3aa: CASSRYESGNTIYF
CDR3nt: TGTGCCAGCAGCCGCTACGAGTCTGGAAACACCATATATTTT

abundance: .
v_gene: TRBV28
j_gene: TRBJ1-2
d_gene: .
CDR3aa: CASSSGGQDGYTF
CDR3nt: TGTGCCAGCAGTTCGGGCGGGCAGGATGGCTACACCTTC

abundance: .
v_gene: TRBV27
j_gene: TRBJ1-6
d_gene: .
CDR3aa: CASSFIRDSPLHF
CDR3nt: TGTGCCAGCAGTTTTATCCGGGACTCACCCCTCCACTTT

abundance: .
v_gene: TRBV5-4
j_gene: TRBJ2-3
d_gene: .
CDR3aa: CASRIAGTDTQYF
CDR3nt: TGTGCCAGCAGAATAGCGGGCACAGATACGCAGTATTTT

abundance: .
v_gene: TRBV4-1
j_gene: TRBJ1-5
d_gene: .
CDR3aa: CASSQAGGAQPQHF
CDR3nt: TGCGCCAGCAGCCAAGCGGGGGGGGCTCAGCCCCAGCATTTT

abundance: .
v_gene: TRBV7-2
j_gene: TRBJ2-1
d_gene: .
CDR3aa: CASSSRGDYNEQFF
CDR3nt: TGTGCCAGCAGCTCGCGGGGAGATTACAATGAGCAGTTCTTC

abundance: few
v_gene: TRBV24-1
j_gene: TRBJ2-1
d_gene: TRBD2
CDR3aa: CATSASLADYNEQFF
CDR3nt: TGTGCCACCAGTGCTTCACTAGCGGATTACAATGAGCAGTTCTTC

abundance: .
v_gene: TRBV2
j_gene: TRBJ2-5
d_gene: TRBD1
CDR3aa: CASSEAGGTGWETQYF
CDR3nt: TGTGCCAGCAGTGAAGCCGGGGGGACAGGGTGGGAGACCCAGTACTTC

abundance: .
v_gene: TRBV28
j_gene: TRBJ1-6
d_gene: TRBD1
CDR3aa: CASSSQTGGNSPLHF
CDR3nt: TGTGCCAGCAGTTCCCAGACAGGGGGAAATTCACCCCTCCACTTT

abundance: .
v_gene: TRBV11-3
j_gene: TRBJ2-1
d_gene: .
CDR3aa: CASSPGWSSYNEQFF
CDR3nt: TGTGCCAGCAGCCCAGGGTGGTCCTCCTACAATGAGCAGTTCTTC

abundance: .
v_gene: TRBV4-1
j_gene: TRBJ2-7
d_gene: .
CDR3aa: CASSLGLSYEQYF
CDR3nt: TGCGCCAGCAGCCTGGGTCTTTCCTACGAGCAGTACTTC

abundance: .
v_gene: TRBV2
j_gene: TRBJ1-5
d_gene: .
CDR3aa: CASSSGARQPQHF
CDR3nt: TGTGCCAGCAGCTCGGGGGCGCGTCAGCCCCAGCATTTT

abundance: .
v_gene: TRBV6-5
j_gene: TRBJ2-6
d_gene: .
CDR3aa: CASEDSGANVLTF
CDR3nt: TGTGCCAGCGAGGACTCTGGGGCCAACGTCCTGACTTTC

abundance: .
v_gene: TRBV7-2
j_gene: TRBJ2-1
d_gene: TRBD1
CDR3aa: CASSSGTGDEQFF
CDR3nt: TGTGCCAGCAGCTCCGGGACAGGGGATGAGCAGTTCTTC

abundance: .
v_gene: TRBV9
j_gene: TRBJ2-1
d_gene: TRBD2
CDR3aa: CASSGLAGGSYNEQFF
CDR3nt: TGTGCCAGCAGCGGACTAGCGGGAGGGTCCTACAATGAGCAGTTCTTC

abundance: .
v_gene: TRBV20-1
j_gene: TRBJ1-1
d_gene: .
CDR3aa: CSANRRTEAFF
CDR3nt: TGCAGTGCTAACCGGAGGACTGAAGCTTTCTTT

abundance: .
v_gene: TRBV11-2
j_gene: TRBJ2-5
d_gene: .
CDR3aa: CASSTPSESGTQYF
CDR3nt: TGTGCCAGCAGCACACCTAGCGAGTCGGGGACCCAGTACTTC

abundance: .
v_gene: TRBV5-6
j_gene: TRBJ2-5
d_gene: .
CDR3aa: CASSLDRGTDPLQETQYF
CDR3nt: TGTGCCAGCAGCTTGGACCGGGGCACGGATCCGCTCCAAGAGACCCAGTACTTC

abundance: .
v_gene: TRBV4-1
j_gene: TRBJ2-7
d_gene: TRBD2
CDR3aa: CASGSKPGLAGESSYEQYF
CDR3nt: TGCGCCAGCGGTAGCAAGCCCGGACTAGCGGGGGAGAGCTCCTACGAGCAGTACTTC

abundance: .
v_gene: TRBV5-1
j_gene: TRBJ1-1
d_gene: .
CDR3aa: CASSFEVNTEAFF
CDR3nt: TGCGCCAGCAGTTTCGAAGTGAACACTGAAGCTTTCTTT

abundance: .
v_gene: TRBV5-1
j_gene: TRBJ2-5
d_gene: .
CDR3aa: CASSLGSQETQYF
CDR3nt: TGCGCCAGCAGCTTGGGGTCCCAAGAGACCCAGTACTTC

abundance: .
v_gene: TRBV15
j_gene: TRBJ2-5
d_gene: .
CDR3aa: CATSQGRKETQYF
CDR3nt: TGTGCCACCAGCCAAGGCCGGAAAGAGACCCAGTACTTC

abundance: .
v_gene: TRBV7-2
j_gene: TRBJ2-7
d_gene: .
CDR3aa: CASSLAGAVRGDEQYF
CDR3nt: TGTGCCAGCAGCTTAGCGGGAGCAGTTCGTGGGGACGAGCAGTACTTC

abundance: .
v_gene: TRBV4-1
j_gene: TRBJ1-1
d_gene: .
CDR3aa: CASSQQTGATEAFF
CDR3nt: TGCGCCAGCAGCCAACAAACGGGGGCAACGGAAGCTTTCTTT

abundance: .
v_gene: TRBV27
j_gene: TRBJ2-3
d_gene: .
CDR3aa: CASSLSEGSDTQYF
CDR3nt: TGTGCCAGCAGTTTATCGGAGGGATCGGATACGCAGTATTTT

abundance: .
v_gene: TRBV6-5
j_gene: TRBJ1-2
d_gene: TRBD1
CDR3aa: CATETGTANYGYTF
CDR3nt: TGTGCCACCGAGACTGGGACAGCGAACTATGGCTACACCTTC

abundance: .
v_gene: TRBV5-1
j_gene: TRBJ2-1
d_gene: .
CDR3aa: CASSLGAGPTYNEQFF
CDR3nt: TGCGCCAGCAGCTTGGGGGCGGGTCCCACCTACAATGAGCAGTTCTTC

abundance: .
v_gene: TRBV5-1
j_gene: TRBJ1-1
d_gene: TRBD1
CDR3aa: CASSYRKGALLTEAFF
CDR3nt: TGCGCCAGCAGCTACCGAAAGGGGGCTCTCTTGACTGAAGCTTTCTTT

abundance: once
v_gene: TRBV3-1/TRBV3-2
j_gene: TRBJ1-2
d_gene: .
CDR3aa: CASSQDSGKGGGYTF
CDR3nt: TGTGCCAGCAGCCAAGATTCGGGAAAGGGAGGAGGCTACACCTTC

abundance: .
v_gene: TRBV6-6
j_gene: TRBJ2-5
d_gene: TRBD2
CDR3aa: CASSRRVAGGRETQYF
CDR3nt: TGTGCCAGCAGTCGGCGGGTAGCGGGGGGGAGAGAGACCCAGTACTTC

abundance: .
v_gene: TRBV28
j_gene: TRBJ2-7
d_gene: .
CDR3aa: CASSHNLPPYEQYF
CDR3nt: TGTGCCAGCAGCCACAACCTTCCCCCCTACGAGCAGTACTTC

abundance: .
v_gene: TRBV30
j_gene: TRBJ1-6
d_gene: .
CDR3aa: CAWGTTRYNSPLHF
CDR3nt: TGTGCCTGGGGAACTACACGCTATAATTCACCCCTCCACTTT

abundance: .
v_gene: TRBV6-6
j_gene: TRBJ2-1
d_gene: TRBD1
CDR3aa: CASSHYALDLDRGGYNEQFF
CDR3nt: TGTGCCAGCAGCCATTACGCCCTAGATTTGGACAGGGGGGGGTACAATGAGCAGTTCTTC

abundance: once
v_gene: TRBV30
j_gene: TRBJ1-1
d_gene: .
CDR3aa: CAWGPWSTEAFF
CDR3nt: TGTGCCTGGGGGCCTTGGAGCACTGAAGCTTTCTTT

abundance: .
v_gene: TRBV11-2
j_gene: TRBJ1-1
d_gene: .
CDR3aa: CASSLDGTPGNTEAFF
CDR3nt: TGTGCCAGCAGCTTAGACGGGACACCGGGTAACACTGAAGCTTTCTTT

abundance: .
v_gene: TRBV27
j_gene: TRBJ2-7
d_gene: .
CDR3aa: CASSRTPRSSYEQYF
CDR3nt: TGCGCCAGCAGTCGAACCCCCAGGAGCTCCTACGAGCAGTACTTC

abundance: .
v_gene: TRBV19
j_gene: TRBJ1-2
d_gene: .
CDR3aa: CASSIGGSYGYTF
CDR3nt: TGTGCCAGTAGTATAGGCGGGTCCTATGGCTACACCTTC

abundance: .
v_gene: TRBV5-4
j_gene: TRBJ1-2
d_gene: .
CDR3aa: CASSLGVGGYTF
CDR3nt: TGTGCCAGCAGCCTGGGAGTGGGGGGCTACACCTTC

abundance: .
v_gene: TRBV27
j_gene: TRBJ2-1
d_gene: TRBD1
CDR3aa: CASRPERQGGDEQFF
CDR3nt: TGTGCCAGCAGACCAGAACGACAGGGTGGCGATGAGCAGTTCTTC

abundance: .
v_gene: TRBV5-4
j_gene: TRBJ2-1
d_gene: TRBD2
CDR3aa: CASSPRAGGYNEQFF
CDR3nt: TGTGCCAGCAGCCCAAGAGCGGGGGGATACAATGAGCAGTTCTTC

abundance: .
v_gene: TRBV6-1
j_gene: TRBJ1-6
d_gene: TRBD1
CDR3aa: CASSDRGGVSPLHF
CDR3nt: TGTGCCAGCAGCGACAGGGGAGGCGTTTCACCCCTCCACTTT

abundance: .
v_gene: TRBV5-5
j_gene: TRBJ2-1
d_gene: .
CDR3aa: CASSLGSRQAEQFF
CDR3nt: TGTGCCAGCAGCTTGGGGAGTCGACAAGCTGAGCAGTTCTTC

abundance: .
v_gene: TRBV7-3
j_gene: TRBJ2-5
d_gene: .
CDR3aa: CASSPTISQETQYF
CDR3nt: TGTGCCAGCAGCCCAACGATAAGCCAAGAGACCCAGTACTTC

abundance: .
v_gene: TRBV6-5
j_gene: TRBJ2-1
d_gene: .
CDR3aa: CASRTHQGYYNEQFF
CDR3nt: TGTGCCAGCAGGACTCACCAGGGCTACTACAATGAGCAGTTCTTC

abundance: .
v_gene: TRBV5-8
j_gene: TRBJ2-1
d_gene: .
CDR3aa: CASSWEQGSGNEQFF
CDR3nt: TGTGCCAGCAGCTGGGAGCAGGGTTCAGGCAATGAGCAGTTCTTC

abundance: .
v_gene: TRBV12-3/TRBV12-4
j_gene: TRBJ2-5
d_gene: .
CDR3aa: CASTGGQQETQYF
CDR3nt: TGTGCCAGCACCGGAGGACAGCAAGAGACCCAGTACTTC